These 24 T cell receptor beta chains originate from one sample sequenced in a study of T cells after yellow fever vaccination. TCRdb re-derived calls from the 5' RACE reads in MiXCR, one entry per CDR3 protein. The sample lists 500,000 to 650,000 distinct CDR3 sequences; 9% to 15% were seen once. The sample consisted of PBMCs, taken on the day of the yellow fever booster vaccination. These receptors all stem from a man aged 30 to 45 who received the YFV17D yellow fever vaccine.

The gene calls are TRBV5-1 and TRBJ1-2; unclear D gene. This CDR3 has 14 residues. V shed 0 bases and J shed 3 bases, with 9 bases lying between them. Looked up from germline, CDR1 is SGHRS and CDR2 is YFSETQ. CDR3 sequence reads: CASSLGPVDYGYTF. CDR3 coding DNA: TGCGCCAGCAGCTTGGGCCCGGTGGACTATGGCTACACCTTC.

In this sample, this clonotype turned up many times. J is TRBJ2-2 and V is TRBV12-3 or TRBV12-4, with TRBD2 identical over 10 bases. The V and J ends lost 3 bases and 5 bases, in that order; junction bases with no gene match: 12. The CDR3 is made up of 18 amino acids. The CDR3 loop is CASSFQSGGAAITGELFF. The CDR3 nucleotides read TGTGCCAGCAGTTTCCAAAGCGGGGGGGCTGCGATTACCGGGGAGCTGTTTTTT.

J is TRBJ2-5 and V is TRBV5-1, with a possible D match to TRBD2 (5 bases). This CDR3 has 15 amino acids. Germline V lookup: CDR1 SGHRS, CDR2 YFSETQ. V shed 1 base and J shed 4 bases, with 14 bases lying between them. DNA of the CDR3: TGCGCCAGCAGCTTGTTCCGTCGGGATACAGAGACCCAGTACTTC. It translates to CASSLFRRDTETQYF. The variable domain in full, completed from reference TRBV5-1 and TRBJ2-5, reads KAGVTQTPRYLIKTRGQQVTLSCSPISGHRSVSWYQQTPGQGLQFLFEYFSETQRNKGNFPGRFSGRQFSNSRSEMNVSTLELGDSALYLCASSLFRRDTETQYFGPGTRLLVL.

This clonotype was recorded a few times. This chain joins TRBV30 and TRBJ1-4; D uncertain. The CDR3 sequence is 11 residues long. V lost 3 bases and J 7 bases, leaving 6 bases between the germline ends. Germline V gene data show CDR1 as GTSNPN and CDR2 as SVGIG (reference sequence). The CDR3 region has the DNA TGTGCCTGGAGGACCATTGAAAAACTGTTTTTT. Its protein is CAWRTIEKLFF.

This rearrangement joins TRBV20-1 to TRBJ2-7, with D tentatively TRBD2 (6 bases). The CDR3 covers 14 residues. CDR1 and CDR2 (germline): DFQATT, SNEGSKA (reference sequence). Trimming took off 6 bases at V and 5 bases at J, with 20 bases between the two ends. CDR3 DNA sequence: TGCAGTGCGCCGGTTCGGCGGGATAATGACGAGCAGTACTTC. Residues: CSAPVRRDNDEQYF.

This clonotype was seen a few times. The CDR3 DNA sequence: TGTGCCAGCAGCCAAGTTGCGGTAGCGGGAGCGGGGACCCAGTACTTC. Protein: CASSQVAVAGAGTQYF. The chain uses TRBV3-1 and TRBJ2-5, with 9 nucleotides matching TRBD2. CDR1 and CDR2 (germline): LGHDT, YNNKEL (reference sequence). The CDR3 consists of 16 residues. The trim removed 1 base at V and 7 bases at J, leaving 10 bases unmatched.

This clonotype has more than one count but fewer than ten. This chain links TRBV7-9 with TRBJ2-1; the D call may be TRBD1 or TRBD2 (5 bases each). The V gene's germline CDR1 is SEHNR and CDR2 FQNEAQ (reference sequence). The CDR3 totals 15 residues. V lost 11 bases and J lost 0, with 17 bases in between. CDR3 DNA: TGTGCCTACCCAGGGTGGGGGAGCTCCTACAATGAGCAGTTCTTC. Amino acids: CAYPGWGSSYNEQFF.

V gene TRBV14 combines with J gene TRBJ2-1; D gene ambiguous. Trimming took off 1 base at V and 4 bases at J, with 11 bases between the two ends. The CDR3 spans 15 residues. Germline V lookup: CDR1 SGHDN, CDR2 FVKESK. Here the CDR3 reads CASSQVGLQYNEQFF. CDR3 DNA sequence: TGTGCCAGCAGCCAAGTAGGGTTGCAATACAATGAGCAGTTCTTC.

This clonotype showed up just a few times. The chain joins TRBV5-6 to TRBJ2-5, with TRBD1 matching 10 bases. J gave up 11 bases and V 3 bases, and 10 bases lay outside the gene matches. The CDR3 runs 14 residues. Per the germline V gene, CDR1 is SGHDT and CDR2 is YYEEEE. The CDR3 spells CASSSLRDRGTQYF. CDR3 DNA sequence: TGTGCCAGCAGCTCCCTCCGGGACAGGGGTACACAGTACTTC.

V is TRBV5-1 and J is TRBJ1-5, with D uncertain. Germline V lookup: CDR1 SGHRS, CDR2 YFSETQ. The V gene lost 5 bases and the J gene lost 5 bases, with 11 bases spanning the gap. The CDR3 is made up of 13 amino acids. This CDR3 is CASRVTVDQPQHF. As DNA, the CDR3 is TGCGCCAGCAGGGTTACAGTTGATCAGCCCCAGCATTTT.

This clonotype was seen more than once but under ten times. V usage is TRBV21-1 and J usage is TRBJ2-1; the tabulated D call, TRBD1, remains unverified against the DNA. TRBV21-1 is a recognized pseudogene. The CDR3 sequence is 21 residues long. The CDR3 nucleotides are TGTGCCAGCAGCAAGTCGGTCCGGGGGCCGGCTAGCGGGGGCTCCTACAATGAGCAGTTCTTC. Translated, it gives CASSKSVRGPASGGSYNEQFF.

This clonotype was counted between two and nine times. J is TRBJ2-1 and V is TRBV29-1, with 12 bases lining up with TRBD2. Germline values: CDR1 SQVTM, CDR2 ANQGSEA. V shed 7 bases, J shed 6 bases, and the junction held 7 bases outside the gene matches. The CDR3 loop spans 14 amino acids. CDR3 DNA: TGCAGCGGATTCCCTAGCGGGAGGGCCAATGAGCAGTTCTTC. Residues: CSGFPSGRANEQFF.

Here the CDR3 DNA reads TGTGCCACCAGCAGAGATGGGCAGCTCGCTACCTACAATGAGCAGTTCTTC. This encodes CATSRDGQLATYNEQFF. The rearrangement uses TRBV15 and TRBJ2-1; no firm D call. From germline, CDR1 is LNHNV and CDR2 YYDKDF (reference sequence). The CDR3 spans 17 residues. V lost 0 bases to trimming and J lost 2 bases, with 14 bases between them.

This clonotype was recorded a few times. V is TRBV20-1 and J is TRBJ2-3, with D perhaps TRBD1 or TRBD2 (5 bases each). CDR1 and CDR2 (germline): DFQATT, SNEGSKA (reference sequence). The CDR3 totals 16 residues. The V end was cut by 5 bases, the J end by 0 bases, with 18 bases between. CDR3 in DNA: TGCAGTGCTGGTACTGGAGGACATCGTAGCACAGATACGCAGTATTTT. Encoded protein: CSAGTGGHRSTDTQYF.

This chain uses TRBV29-1 with TRBJ2-2; the match to TRBD2 covers 7 bases. Germline V lookup: CDR1 SQVTM, CDR2 ANQGSEA. V lost 0 bases to trimming and J lost 1 base; unmatched junction nucleotides: 5. The CDR3 spans 16 residues. CDR3 in DNA: TGCAGCGTTGAAGATCAGGGCGGGGGGAACACCGGGGAGCTGTTTTTT. Translated, it gives CSVEDQGGGNTGELFF.

The rearrangement joins TRBV5-1 to TRBJ2-3; D gene uncertain. The ends were cut back, 4 bases at V and 4 bases at J, with 7 bases in the middle. Per the germline V gene, CDR1 is SGHRS and CDR2 is YFSETQ. This CDR3 has 12 residues. The CDR3 sequence: CASSDGPDTQYF. CDR3 DNA sequence: TGCGCCAGCAGCGATGGCCCAGATACGCAGTATTTT.

CDR3 sequence (DNA): TGTGCCAGCAGCTCCGGACAGGGGGCACGGGCTGAAGCTTTCTTT. Translating it yields CASSSGQGARAEAFF. The J gene is TRBJ1-1, the V gene TRBV7-9, with 11 nucleotides matching TRBD1. The CDR3 spans 15 residues. The V and J ends lost 4 bases and 6 bases, in that order; junction bases with no gene match: 7. CDR1 and CDR2 from the germline V gene are SEHNR and FQNEAQ (reference sequence).

The chain links TRBV19 to TRBJ2-1; D remains unclear. V lost 5 bases and J lost 0, with 5 bases in between. In germline, CDR1 is LNHDA, CDR2 SQIVND (reference sequence). The CDR3 is 13 residues long. Here the CDR3 reads CASSFRSYNEQFF. Written as DNA, the CDR3 is TGTGCCAGTAGTTTCCGCTCCTACAATGAGCAGTTCTTC. Full variable domain (remainder filled in from reference TRBV19 and TRBJ2-1): DGGITQSPKYLFRKEGQNVTLSCEQNLNHDAMYWYRQDPGQGLRLIYYSQIVNDFQKGDIAEGYSVSREKKESFPLTVTSAQKNPTAFYLCASSFRSYNEQFFGPGTRLTVL.

This clonotype has a count of ten or more. The chain links TRBV12-3 or TRBV12-4 to TRBJ2-1; TRBD2 aligns across 8 bases. The length of the CDR3 is 15 residues. Trimming cost V 6 bases and J 7 bases; bases outside gene matches: 11. The CDR3 here is CASRTPGTSINEQFF. CDR3 in DNA: TGTGCCAGCAGAACCCCCGGGACTAGTATTAATGAGCAGTTCTTC.

This chain joins TRBV27 and TRBJ1-6; D not resolved. CDR1 is MNHEY and CDR2 is SMNVEV in the germline V gene (reference sequence). Trimming took off 6 bases at V and 0 bases at J, with 12 bases between the two ends. CDR3 size: 16 residues. This chain's CDR3 is CASSLWAVSYNSPLHF. CDR3 nucleotides: TGTGCCAGCAGCCTTTGGGCAGTCTCCTATAATTCACCCCTCCACTTT.

This clonotype was counted at least ten times. The V and J genes are TRBV20-1 and TRBJ2-6; D is unclear. Trimming left V 5 bases short and J 0 bases short, with 11 bases between. This CDR3 is built from 15 residues. Germline assignment: CDR1 DFQATT and CDR2 SNEGSKA (reference sequence). The CDR3 sequence is CSAAIQGSGANVLTF. The DNA of the CDR3 is TGCAGTGCTGCTATACAAGGCTCTGGGGCCAACGTCCTGACTTTC.

This clonotype was observed a few times. This chain connects TRBV6-1 to TRBJ2-1, with D possibly being TRBD1 (6 bases). From germline, CDR1 is MNHNS and CDR2 SASEGT. The germline V and J ends were trimmed by 2 bases and 7 bases, with 9 bases remaining between them. The CDR3 has 13 residues. The chain's CDR3 is CASSEQGRNEQFF. The DNA of the CDR3 is TGTGCCAGCAGTGAACAGGGGAGAAATGAGCAGTTCTTC.

The V call is TRBV7-3, the J call TRBJ2-3; 7 nucleotides align to TRBD1. V shed 4 bases and J 5 bases; nucleotides not matched to a gene: 6. The CDR3 spans 14 residues. The V gene's germline CDR1 is SGHTA and CDR2 FQGTGA. The CDR3 sequence is CASSSRQGGDTQYF. CDR3 coding DNA: TGTGCCAGCAGCTCTCGACAGGGTGGAGATACGCAGTATTTT.

This clonotype came up a few times. The chain links TRBV7-3 to TRBJ1-1; 9 bases agree with TRBD1. In germline, CDR1 is SGHTA, CDR2 FQGTGA. The V gene end was trimmed by 1 base and the J gene end by 5 bases; junction bases not matched to a gene: 2. This CDR3 has 14 residues. The CDR3 is CASSLKTGGTEAFF. Written as DNA, the CDR3 is TGTGCCAGCAGCTTAAAGACAGGGGGGACTGAAGCTTTCTTT.